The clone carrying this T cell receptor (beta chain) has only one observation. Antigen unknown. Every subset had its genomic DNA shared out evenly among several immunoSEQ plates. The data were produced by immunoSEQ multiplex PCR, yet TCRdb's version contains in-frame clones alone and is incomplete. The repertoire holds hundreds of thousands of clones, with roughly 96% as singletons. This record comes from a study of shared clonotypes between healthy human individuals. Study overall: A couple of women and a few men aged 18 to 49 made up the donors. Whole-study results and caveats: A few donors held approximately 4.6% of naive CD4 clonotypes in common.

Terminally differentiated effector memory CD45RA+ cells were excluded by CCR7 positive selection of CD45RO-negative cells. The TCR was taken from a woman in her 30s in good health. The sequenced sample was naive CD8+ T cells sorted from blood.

CDR3 region: CASSSSTGIVDEQYF. The CDR3 region has the DNA TGTGCCAGCAGTTCAAGCACCGGTATCGTAGACGAGCAGTACTTC. The J gene is TRBJ2-7, the V gene TRBV7-9; D is undetermined. CDR3 length: 15 amino acids. Trimming cost V 6 bases and J 5 bases, with 20 bases left between them. Germline lookup yields CDR1 SEHNR and CDR2 FQNEAQ (reference sequence).